A single sample is the source of the 26 T cell receptor beta chains below, sequenced in a study of T cell repertoires in cytomegalovirus infection. TCRdb re-called the reads through MiXCR, storing one row per CDR3 protein. The sample has more than 400,000 distinct CDR3 sequences, about 25% seen once. The sample taken for sequencing was PBMCs. The receptors here all came from a human donor in good health (CMV status not recorded). Some clones in this sample may be carry-over from other donors' samples.

The sample holds a few counts of this clonotype. The V gene is TRBV7-8, the J gene TRBJ1-6; TRBD1 matches 9 bases. The V segment lost 2 bases and the J segment 9 bases; nucleotides outside the gene matches: 11. There are 17 residues in the CDR3. CDR1 and CDR2 (germline): SGHVS, FQNEAQ. CDR3 protein: CASSLLGTGLSGSPLHF. CDR3 nucleotide sequence: TGTGCCAGCAGCTTATTGGGGACAGGGCTATCGGGTTCACCCCTCCACTTT. Complete variable domain (other parts from reference TRBV7-8 and TRBJ1-6): GAGVSQSPRYKVAKRGQDVALRCDPISGHVSLFWYQQALGQGPEFLTYFQNEAQLDKSGLPSDRFFAERPEGSVSTLKIQRTQQEDSAVYLCASSLLGTGLSGSPLHFGNGTRLTVT.

The chain uses TRBV7-2 and TRBJ2-7; TRBD2 agrees at 11 bases. V lost 6 bases, J lost 6 bases, and 4 bases stayed unmatched. Germline CDR1 and CDR2: SGHTA and FQGNSA. The CDR3 spans 13 residues. The CDR3 DNA reads TGTGCCAGCAGGATAGCGGGAGGGCCCGAGCAGTACTTC. Translated: CASRIAGGPEQYF.

The rearrangement joins TRBV5-4 to TRBJ1-2; TRBD1 matches 8 bases. Germline trimming cut 5 bases from V and 5 bases from J; bases unmatched to any gene: 8. This CDR3 is 14 amino acids long. Per the germline V gene, CDR1 is SGHNT and CDR2 is YYREEE (reference sequence). CDR3: CASSHPDRDYGYTF. The CDR3 nucleotides are TGTGCCAGCAGTCATCCGGACAGGGATTATGGCTACACCTTC.

This clonotype was counted between two and nine times. The chain couples TRBV28 to TRBJ2-5; D might be TRBD2 (6 bases). This CDR3 is 17 amino acids long. V lost 5 bases and J lost 3, with 22 bases in between. Germline V gene lookup returns CDR1 MDHEN and CDR2 SYDVKM. CDR3 nucleotides: TGTGCCAGCAGTCGACAGATAGCGGCTGGGGTGGAAGAGACCCAGTACTTC. Translated, it gives CASSRQIAAGVEETQYF.

The chain carries TRBV6-2 or TRBV6-3 and TRBJ1-5, with unresolved D. In germline, CDR1 is MNHEY, CDR2 SVGEGT. This CDR3 contains 15 residues. V was trimmed by 6 bases and J by 0 bases, leaving 12 bases between them. Here the CDR3 reads CASSSPKHSNQPQHF. In DNA, the CDR3 is TGTGCCAGCAGCTCCCCGAAGCATAGCAATCAGCCCCAGCATTTT.

This clonotype was picked up many times. The CDR3 nucleotides read TGTGCCAGCAGCGGGCCTCGAAGCGGTAAGCCTTACAATGAGCAGTTCTTC. Amino acid sequence: CASSGPRSGKPYNEQFF. V and J are TRBV7-9 and TRBJ2-1, with TRBD2 as a possible D gene (5 bases). CDR1 SEHNR and CDR2 FQNEAQ come from the germline V gene (reference sequence). This CDR3 is built from 17 residues. Trimming left V 5 bases short and J 4 bases short, with 21 bases between.

This chain uses TRBV12-3 or TRBV12-4 with TRBJ1-1; weak D call: TRBD1 (6 bases). The CDR3 consists of 14 residues. V dropped 7 bases and J dropped 1 base, with 13 bases sitting between them. CDR3 sequence: CASTYGTSNTEAFF. The CDR3 DNA follows: TGTGCCAGCACCTACGGGACATCGAACACTGAAGCTTTCTTT.

This clonotype was seen at least ten times. CDR3 protein: CASSLGGPGTDTQYF. The CDR3 nucleotides are TGTGCCAGCAGCTTAGGGGGGCCCGGCACAGATACGCAGTATTTT. The chain couples TRBV7-8 to TRBJ2-3, with D possibly matching TRBD1 (6 bases). The germline V gene has CDR1 SGHVS and CDR2 FQNEAQ. Trimming pared 1 base from V and 1 base from J, leaving 9 bases between. The CDR3 spans 15 residues.

The rearrangement uses TRBV27 and TRBJ1-5, with 7 bases matching TRBD1. The germline V gene encodes CDR1 MNHEY and CDR2 SMNVEV (reference sequence). This CDR3 contains 16 residues. V lost 7 bases, J lost 2 bases, and 11 bases stayed unmatched. The CDR3 sequence is CASKRQGRMGNQPQHF. In nucleotides, the CDR3 is TGTGCCAGCAAGCGACAGGGAAGGATGGGCAATCAGCCCCAGCATTTT.

The chain employs TRBV6-2 or TRBV6-3 and TRBJ2-5; 8 bases line up with TRBD2. CDR3 length: 18 residues. With 0 bases clipped from V and 0 bases from J, the junction kept 9 bases outside the gene matches. CDR1 MNHEY and CDR2 SVGEGT come from the germline V gene. CDR3 in DNA: TGTGCCAGCAGTTACTCGACTAGCGCCACGATTAACCAAGAGACCCAGTACTTC. Its translation: CASSYSTSATINQETQYF.

This clonotype appeared a few times. This chain connects TRBV7-2 to TRBJ2-3, with D maybe TRBD2 (5 bases). V lost 4 bases and J lost 6, with 11 bases in between. There are 13 residues in the CDR3. CDR1 and CDR2 (germline): SGHTA, FQGNSA. In nucleotides, the CDR3 is TGTGCCAGCAGCTCGATGCGGAGGGATACGCAGTATTTT. It encodes CASSSMRRDTQYF.

This chain links TRBV6-1 with TRBJ2-7; D is perhaps TRBD2 (5 bases). This CDR3 region has 13 residues. With 9 bases removed from V and 0 bases from J, the gap between germline ends came to 12 bases. CDR1 and CDR2 (germline): MNHNS, SASEGT. The CDR3 sequence: CASRELSSYEQYV. The CDR3 coding sequence is TGTGCCAGTCGGGAACTAAGCTCCTACGAGCAGTACGTC.

The chain links TRBV7-6 to TRBJ2-7; the D is unclear. Trimming took off 4 bases at V and 1 base at J, with 5 bases between the two ends. The CDR3 totals 12 residues. CDR1 SGHVS and CDR2 FNYEAQ come from the germline V gene. In DNA, the CDR3 is TGTGCCAGCAGCTCGAGGTCCTACGAGCAGTACGTC. Translating it yields CASSSRSYEQYV.

The J gene is TRBJ1-5, the V gene TRBV12-3 or TRBV12-4, with D perhaps matching TRBD1 (5 bases). V lost 8 bases to trimming and J lost 4 bases, with 12 bases between them. This CDR3 contains 13 residues. The CDR3 reads CASHGGNNQPQHF. CDR3 nucleotides: TGTGCCAGCCATGGGGGGAATAATCAGCCCCAGCATTTT.

This chain joins TRBV12-3 or TRBV12-4 and TRBJ2-2, with a tentative D call TRBD2 (5 bases). V was pared by 7 bases and J by 4 bases, with 10 bases between. The CDR3 runs 13 residues. As DNA, the CDR3 is TGTGCCAGCATTCGGGGATTCACCGGGGAGCTGTTTTTT. It is translated as CASIRGFTGELFF.

V gene TRBV20-1 combines with J gene TRBJ2-1, with unresolved D. CDR3 size: 13 residues. Between the trimmed V and J ends, which lost 3 bases and 8 bases, there was a span of 14 bases. Looked up from germline, CDR1 is DFQATT and CDR2 is SNEGSKA (reference sequence). The CDR3 here is CSASIRADHEQFF. CDR3 nucleotides: TGCAGTGCTAGTATCCGGGCAGACCATGAGCAGTTCTTC.

The chain is built from TRBV25-1 and TRBJ1-4; no clear D. CDR3 size: 13 residues. Germline CDR1 MGHDK, CDR2 SYGVNS. V was pared by 6 bases and J by 5 bases, with 10 bases between. CDR3 DNA sequence: TGTGCCAGCAGCCGAAACCAGAATGAAAAACTGTTTTTT. Encoded protein: CASSRNQNEKLFF.

The J gene is TRBJ1-5, the V gene TRBV29-1, with D perhaps matching TRBD1 (6 bases). CDR3 length equals 16 residues. Looked up from germline, CDR1 is SQVTM and CDR2 is ANQGSEA. The chain's CDR3 is CRIKNREKSPHKPQHF. The CDR3 coding sequence is TGCAGAATCAAAAACAGGGAGAAATCACCCCATAAGCCCCAGCATTTT.

In this sample, this clonotype turned up many times. The V and J genes are TRBV7-2 and TRBJ2-7; possibly TRBD1 for D (5 bases). The germline V gene has CDR1 SGHTA and CDR2 FQGNSA. This CDR3 has 14 amino acids. The V end was cut by 4 bases, the J end by 7 bases, with 17 bases between. DNA for the CDR3: TGTGCCAGCAGCTCCAGGGTGGCCCTTCGGGAGCAGTACTTC. Protein: CASSSRVALREQYF.

Only a few counts were recorded for this clonotype. CDR3 in DNA: TGTGCCAGCAGTGAAGCGGGGGGAGGGGTGAAGCAAGAGACCCAGTACTTC. It specifies CASSEAGGGVKQETQYF. This chain links TRBV2 with TRBJ2-5; TRBD2 aligns across 7 bases. The germline CDR1 and CDR2 sequences are SNHLY and FYNNEI. V was pared by 0 bases and J by 2 bases, with 9 bases of the junction left unmatched. This CDR3 has 17 amino acids.

J is TRBJ1-1 and V is TRBV5-6; D is undetermined. This CDR3 comprises 14 residues. Trimming removed 2 bases from V and 1 base from J, with 9 bases in between. Looked up from germline, CDR1 is SGHDT and CDR2 is YYEEEE. The CDR3 nucleotides are TGTGCCAGCAGCTTTGCGGAGTGGAACACTGAAGCTTTCTTT. Translated, it gives CASSFAEWNTEAFF.

This clonotype was seen more than once but under ten times. The rearrangement joins TRBV6-5 to TRBJ2-5; no reliable D call. Trimming removed 0 bases at V and 1 base at J, with 9 bases between. This CDR3 is 15 amino acids long. Per germline, CDR1 MNHEY and CDR2 SVGAGI. The CDR3 region is CASSYSSGSQETQYF. The DNA for the CDR3 is TGTGCCAGCAGTTACTCGAGTGGCAGCCAAGAGACCCAGTACTTC.

CDR3 DNA: TGTGCCAGCAGTACGGTAGCCGTCACAGATACGCAGTATTTT. Encoded protein: CASSTVAVTDTQYF. The chain employs TRBV2 and TRBJ2-3, with D hard to call. CDR3 length: 14 residues. The V gene lost 5 bases and the J gene lost 2 bases, with 11 bases spanning the gap. Per the germline V gene, CDR1 is SNHLY and CDR2 is FYNNEI.

In this sample, this clonotype turned up a few times. The chain employs TRBV6-6 and TRBJ2-3; D is perhaps TRBD2 (6 bases). Germline lookup yields CDR1 MNHNY and CDR2 SVGAGI (reference sequence). The length of the CDR3 is 14 residues. V was cut by 5 bases and J by 1 base, with 10 bases left in between. CDR3 nucleotide sequence: TGTGCCAGCAGTACCACGGGAGGCACAGATACGCAGTATTTT. Its protein is CASSTTGGTDTQYF.

This clonotype showed up just a few times. This chain connects TRBV7-9 to TRBJ2-1; possible D gene TRBD1, 5 bases. V dropped 3 bases and J dropped 7 bases, with 10 bases sitting between them. The germline V gene has CDR1 SEHNR and CDR2 FQNEAQ (reference sequence). This CDR3 spans 13 amino acids. The CDR3 DNA reads as TGTGCCAGCAGCTTTACAGGTTTGAATGAGCAGTTCTTC. Translation gives CASSFTGLNEQFF.

There are many counts of this clonotype. This rearrangement joins TRBV10-3 to TRBJ2-3; 11 bases fit TRBD2. J was trimmed by 2 bases and V by 4 bases; bases with no gene match: 5. Germline-derived CDR1 and CDR2 are ENHRY and SYGVKD. The CDR3 spans 16 residues. The CDR3 DNA reads as TGTGCCATCAGTGGATCTAGCGGGAGGACCACAGATACGCAGTATTTT. This codes for CAISGSSGRTTDTQYF.